Listed below are T cell receptor beta chains from one sample, sequenced in a study of T cells in localized non-small cell lung cancer. The assay was immunoSEQ multiplex PCR, and TCRdb's table has in-frame clones only and misses some. In the table there are around 26,000 clones, less than 95% of which are singletons. Sequenced material: peripheral blood, taken before any cancer treatment. These receptors were taken from a woman aged 35-75 years with stage I lung adenocarcinoma. Both conserved end residues are part of each CDR3. For some rows the clone size is stated as once, few or many, or as a class when expanded; others skip it.

NA	TRBV28	15	TRBJ2-7	CASSLRRVAEYEQYF
few	TRBV27	12	TRBJ1-2	CASSLTGDGYTF
few	TRBV7-2	13	TRBJ1-1	CASSLDQSGRAFF
once	TRBV7-8	14	TRBJ2-5	CASSPRRSQETQYF
NA	TRBV9	12	TRBJ1-1	CASSAQGTEAFF
NA	TRBV19	14	TRBJ2-2	CASSPRSGVGELFF
NA	TRBV6-5	14	TRBJ2-1	CASRGWERGNEQFF
NA	TRBV18	13	TRBJ1-1	CASSTEGFAEAFF
once	TRBV18	14	TRBJ2-3	CASSPGRSTDTQYF
NA	TRBV11-2	13	TRBJ2-7	CASSPDTAYEQYF
NA	TRBV19	15	TRBJ2-3	CASSIGLQGRDTQYF
NA	TRBV2	15	TRBJ2-2	CASSRTGLPTGELFF
NA	TRBV15	13	TRBJ2-3	CATSGSLADTQYF
NA	TRBV6-5	15	TRBJ1-1	CASIPPQGGSTEAFF
NA	TRBV6-1	14	TRBJ2-1	CASSRDREVDEQFF
NA	TRBV5-1	15	TRBJ1-4	CASRLGIGDNEKLFF
NA	TRBV28	17	TRBJ1-1	CASSATRDSRFGTEAFF
NA	TRBV5-6	14	TRBJ2-5	CASGDRGRRETQYF
NA	TRBV7-6	13	TRBJ2-5	CASSLEPQETQYF
NA	TRBV25-1	13	TRBJ2-7	CASSPTGIHEQYF
NA	TRBV25-1	15	TRBJ1-1	CASSELEGENTEAFF
NA	TRBV7-9	19	TRBJ2-1	CASSLLAGGPFGSYNEQFF
NA	TRBV7-9	15	TRBJ2-1	CASSLGASSYNEQFF
NA	TRBV7-9	15	TRBJ2-1	CASSSGDRAFNEQFF
NA	TRBV7-2	16	TRBJ2-2	CASSLTQGRNTGELFF
NA	TRBV30	11	TRBJ1-1	CAWTTDTVAFF
NA	TRBV7-2	16	TRBJ1-6	CASSLRTGGVGSPLHF
NA	TRBV6-1	14	TRBJ2-3	CASILAGGLDTQYF
NA	TRBV4-2	19	TRBJ1-4	CASSQDPAGGMGTNEKLFF
NA	TRBV28	14	TRBJ1-6	CASAPGAVSSPLHF
once	TRBV6-6	15	TRBJ2-7	CASGGRTGVSYEQYF
once	TRBV19	13	TRBJ2-7	CASRKTESYEQYF
NA	TRBV29-1	14	TRBJ2-7	CSVAAGVGPYEQYF
once	TRBV25-1	11	TRBJ2-2	CASRHTGELFF
NA	TRBV19	17	TRBJ2-2	CASSRGRQLSNTGELFF
NA	TRBV7-2	15	TRBJ2-7	CASSPSGRGSYEQYF
NA	TRBV5-1	13	TRBJ2-1	CASSLTPQDEQFF
few	TRBV19	14	TRBJ1-1	CASSSPGLATEAFF
NA	TRBV4-3	14	TRBJ2-1	CASSPSTAYNEQFF
NA	TRBV6-1	15	TRBJ2-3	CASSESGDSTDTQYF
NA	TRBV4-1	16	TRBJ1-5	CASSQDRVYSNQPQHF
NA	TRBV5-5	14	TRBJ1-1	CASSFDRGLALAFF
NA	TRBV29-1	12	TRBJ1-2	CSVGQTNYGYTF
NA	TRBV4-3	14	TRBJ1-1	CASSQDNRNTEAFF
few	TRBV7-2	17	TRBJ1-5	CASSLSFPGTGAGSQHF
NA	TRBV19	15	TRBJ2-7	CASSPLSGQGVVQYF
NA	TRBV11-2	17	TRBJ1-4	CASSLTGQEATNEKLFF
NA	TRBV6-5	14	TRBJ2-2	CASGEDRGPGELFF
few	TRBV7-8	17	TRBJ2-1	CASSVRLAGDPYNEQFF
NA	TRBV7-3	15	TRBJ2-3	CASSPRQASTDTQYF
NA	TRBV10-2	17	TRBJ2-5	CASSELRDRGLGETQYF